This record covers a single TCR beta chain. It has no known antigen specificity. Base-call qualities are not available, and no considerably larger clone is one nucleotide away. Lesional scalp punch biopsies and peripheral blood were collected from alopecia areata patients. PBMCs were separated by density centrifugation and stained for CD3, CD4 and CD8, after which CD4+ and CD8+ T cells were sorted on a FACSAria. The sample belongs to a study of CD8+ T cells in alopecia areata (dated by TCRdb to the late 2010s). Regarding the research as a whole: Treated patients were enrolled in an open-label pilot trial of oral tofacitinib, 5 to 10 mg twice daily, for moderate-to-severe alopecia areata. Scalp clonality was compared among normal scalp (n=4), patchy alopecia areata scalp (n=8), and alopecia totalis/universalis scalp (n=8). The study used high-throughput TCRbeta sequencing to examine T cell clonal expansion in alopecia areata, in both the C3H/HeJ mouse model and human patients. Tofacitinib was given for 6 to 18 months, followed by 6 months of follow-up off drug to assess delayed response and recurrence. Amplification of TCRbeta CDR3 regions was done by immunoSEQ multiplex PCR using 35 Vbeta forward primers and 13 Jbeta reverse primers. The RNA source kit depended on sample type: the PAXgene miRNA kit for fixed scalp, the miRNeasy kit for PBMCs, and the RNeasy kit for mouse skin. Human TCRbeta sequencing covered scalp tissue and sorted CD4+ and CD8+ peripheral blood T cells from patchy and totalis/universalis alopecia areata patients and healthy controls. Biopsies were taken from tofacitinib-treated patients at baseline and again at 4 and 24 weeks into treatment, and several of those patients also had a later scalp biopsy.

The germline V gene sets CDR1 to SQVTM and CDR2 to ANQGSEA. The CDR3 contains 13 residues, cysteine and phenylalanine counted. Only the CDR3 DNA is retained, 39 bases long and in frame from the first base. V is pared back by 4 bases and J by 5 bases, with 14 bases lying between the germline termini. Library generation was performed with the immunoSEQ multiplex PCR assay. RNA was extracted from all samples and reverse transcribed into cDNA, which served as template for TCR sequencing. First-strand cDNA was synthesized using SuperScript III with a 2:1 mix of oligo-dT and random hexamers. A synthetic immune receptor repertoire was used to measure amplification bias, and any remaining bias was corrected computationally. Per the source publication's procedure: Raw reads were preprocessed to remove errors, and CDR3 was defined according to IMGT conventions as the region from the conserved cysteine to phenylalanine. Clonality was calculated as 1 minus Shannon entropy normalized by log2 of the number of productive unique TCRs. CD4 or CD8 identity of scalp clones was inferred by cross-referencing scalp TCRbeta sequences with sorted blood CD4 and CD8 repertoires. The table was pulled from immuneACCESS by TCRdb, which kept in-frame rearrangements only. Such tables lose some clones; where checked, under half of the loss comes from unresolved V genes, and the rest has no known cause. From that table come the V and J calls and clone size; the DNA was used to work out D and trimming. Across this sample there are 110,000 or so clones, with approximately 38% seen only once. The ten largest clones capture roughly 3.2% of the sample.

Overall study outcomes, separate from this receptor: Higher clonality and more expanded CD8+ clones were observed in lesional scalp than in normal scalp, particularly in alopecia totalis/universalis, a finding suggestive of antigenic drive. Compared with mice, TCR sequences shared between patients were less clear, possibly partly because of HLA diversity across the patient population. Unlike mouse skin, where gammadelta T cells dominate, normal human skin contains resident alphabeta T cells that get sequenced too, which complicates analysis of the scalp TCR repertoire.

The receptor comes from a human donor with alopecia areata. The chain is encoded by TRBV29-1 joined to TRBJ1-1; too little of a D gene remains to name it. Sequencing input: CD4+ T cells sorted from blood. CDR3 reads: CSVARTGGTEAFF. The bases are TGCAGCGTTGCCCGGACGGGTGGGACTGAAGCTTTCTTT.